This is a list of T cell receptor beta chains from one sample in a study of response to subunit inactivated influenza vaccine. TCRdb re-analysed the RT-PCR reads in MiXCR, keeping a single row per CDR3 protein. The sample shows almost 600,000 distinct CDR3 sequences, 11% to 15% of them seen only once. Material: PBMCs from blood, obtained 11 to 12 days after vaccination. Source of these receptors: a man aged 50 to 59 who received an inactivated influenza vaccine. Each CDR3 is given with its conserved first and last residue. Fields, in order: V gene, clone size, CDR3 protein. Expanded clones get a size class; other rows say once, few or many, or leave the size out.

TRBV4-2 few CASSQRTDGPYEQYF
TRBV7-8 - CASSPPGSGSVRELFF
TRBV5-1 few CASVESGANNEQFF
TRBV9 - CASSGEANNEQFF
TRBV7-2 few CASSLASGTFQETQYF
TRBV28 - CASSLPPAQSPTF
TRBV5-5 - CASSLGRVKETQYF
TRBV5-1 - CASSAEASSYNEQFF
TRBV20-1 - CSARFGGEQFF
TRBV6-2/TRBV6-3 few CASSPDRGRYNEQFF
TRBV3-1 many CASSYPGNTEAFF
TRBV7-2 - CASSLALGSNQPQHF
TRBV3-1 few CASSQGLPSSSNTGELFF
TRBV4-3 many CASSQRQASISDTQYF
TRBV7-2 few CASSRPDSPLHF
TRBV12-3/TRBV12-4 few CASSFLANEQFF
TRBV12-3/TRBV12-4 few CASSLGLGNNQPQHF
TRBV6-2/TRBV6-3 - CASSYVGRSTEAFF
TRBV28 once CASSLSTRNTIYF
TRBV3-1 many CASSHHTGELFF
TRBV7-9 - CASSPPPNTEAFF
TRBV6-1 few CASIKTGTQDTQYF
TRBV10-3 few CAISNPGGRVRSAETQETQYF
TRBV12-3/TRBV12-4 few CASSLGGLAGKEPQHF
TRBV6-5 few CASTSSHNQPQHF
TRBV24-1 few CATSDRTRRHEQFF
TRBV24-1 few CATSDTGRSSYNEQFF
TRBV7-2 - CASSLGASSYEQYF
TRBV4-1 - CASSQAGVLNTGELFF
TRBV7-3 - CASSAMGGAETQYF
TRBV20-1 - CSASRASGNEQFF
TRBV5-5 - CASSLRGRSNQPQHF
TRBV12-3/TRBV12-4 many CASSLREQFF
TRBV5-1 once CASSFVQNDEQYF
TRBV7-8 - CASSLDLGTGGSYEQYF
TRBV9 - CASSVDRVGTGELFF